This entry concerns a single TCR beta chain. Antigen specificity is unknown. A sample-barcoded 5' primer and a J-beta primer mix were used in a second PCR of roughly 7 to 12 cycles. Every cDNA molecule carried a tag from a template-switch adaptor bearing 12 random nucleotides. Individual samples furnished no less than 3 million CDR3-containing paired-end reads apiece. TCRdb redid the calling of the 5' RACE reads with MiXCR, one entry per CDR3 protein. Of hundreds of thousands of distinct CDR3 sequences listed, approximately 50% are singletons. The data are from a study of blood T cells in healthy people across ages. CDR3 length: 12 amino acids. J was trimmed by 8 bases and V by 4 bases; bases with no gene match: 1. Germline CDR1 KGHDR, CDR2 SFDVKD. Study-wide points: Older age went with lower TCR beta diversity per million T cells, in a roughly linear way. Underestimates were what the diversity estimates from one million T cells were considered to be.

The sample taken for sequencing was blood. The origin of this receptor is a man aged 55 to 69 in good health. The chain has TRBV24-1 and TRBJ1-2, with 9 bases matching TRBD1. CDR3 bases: TGTGCCACCAGTGAGGGACAGGGAGGCTACACCTTC. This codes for CATSEGQGGYTF.